This T cell receptor beta chain was found in a study of early T cells in non-severe SARS-CoV-2 infection. Germline CDR1 SQVTM, CDR2 ANQGSEA. V lost 4 bases and J 0 bases, leaving 7 bases between the germline ends. The CDR3 contains 13 residues. TCRdb itself ran the 5' RACE reads through MiXCR, one entry per CDR3 protein. The sample lists about 77,000 distinct CDR3 sequences; about 17% were seen once. This clonotype has more than one count but fewer than ten. Sequencing was done on a sample of whole blood. The chain couples TRBV29-1 to TRBJ1-5; D ambiguous. The clonotype was recovered from an adult who was a healthcare worker with PCR-confirmed SARS-CoV-2 infection or an uninfected control (not recorded which). The CDR3 reads CSVGSFSNQPQHF. CDR3 bases: TGCAGCGTTGGTTCGTTTAGCAATCAGCCCCAGCATTTT.